Listed below are T cell receptor beta chains from one sample, sequenced in a study of Graves' ophthalmopathy and Graves' hyperthyroidism. TCRdb processed the multiplex PCR reads anew with MiXCR; each CDR3 protein has one entry. The sample gives 650,000 to 800,000 distinct CDR3 sequences, approximately 39% of which show up once; over 2.5% is in the top ten. The sample comprised peripheral blood. These receptors were taken from an adult man with Graves' ophthalmopathy. Each CDR3 is given with its conserved first and last residue. A D gene is named only where the DNA matches it firmly. The size field is filled for only some rows; it gives once, few, many or a size class.

j_call clone_size d_call cdr3_length v_call cdr3_aa cdr3_nt
TRBJ2-7 many TRBD1 14 TRBV5-1 CASSLAGGDYEQYF TGCGCCAGCAGCTTGGCAGGGGGCGACTACGAGCAGTACTTC
TRBJ2-2 once NA 16 TRBV7-3 CASTLDSPGNTGELFF TGTGCCAGCACCCTCGACTCCCCAGGGAACACCGGGGAGCTGTTTTTT
TRBJ2-7 few TRBD2 17 TRBV7-8 CASSLGLAGGLTYEQYF TGTGCCAGCAGCTTAGGGCTAGCGGGAGGACTCACCTACGAGCAGTACTTC
TRBJ2-2 NA TRBD1 16 TRBV5-5 CASRADRGTNTGELFF TGTGCCAGCAGGGCAGACAGGGGGACGAACACCGGGGAGCTGTTTTTT
TRBJ1-3 many NA 16 TRBV7-9 CASSISGVYGGNTIYF TGTGCCAGCAGCATTTCAGGGGTGTATGGAGGAAACACCATATATTTT
TRBJ1-2 many NA 16 TRBV2 CASSEVEGPRGYGYTF TGTGCCAGCAGTGAAGTCGAGGGGCCGCGGGGCTATGGCTACACCTTC
TRBJ1-1 NA NA 11 TRBV30 CAFSGDTEAFF TGTGCCTTCTCAGGGGACACTGAAGCTTTCTTT
TRBJ2-5 once NA 15 TRBV7-8 CASSLLPQGGETQYF TGTGCCAGCAGCCTCCTACCACAGGGGGGGGAGACCCAGTACTTC
TRBJ2-1 few NA 12 TRBV7-8 CASSLGVYEQFF TGTGCCAGCAGCTTAGGGGTGTACGAGCAGTTCTTC
TRBJ1-6 NA NA 15 TRBV5-4 CASSLGTATPSPLHF TGTGCCAGCAGCTTGGGGACAGCCACCCCATCACCCCTCCACTTT
TRBJ2-6 many NA 13 TRBV5-8 CASTPFGANVLTF TGTGCCAGCACGCCCTTTGGGGCCAACGTCCTGACTTTC
TRBJ2-7 few TRBD2 15 TRBV19 CASSMVGLAGYEQYF TGTGCCAGTAGTATGGTGGGACTAGCGGGCTACGAGCAGTACTTC
TRBJ1-3 once NA 14 TRBV2 CASRDKVSGNTIYF TGTGCCAGCAGGGACAAAGTCTCTGGAAACACCATATATTTT
TRBJ1-5 NA NA 15 TRBV10-3 CASSQGGGAGQPQHF TGTGCCAGCAGCCAAGGGGGGGGGGCCGGGCAGCCCCAGCATTTT
TRBJ2-2 NA TRBD1 15 TRBV20-1 CSARPGTGHTGELFF TGCAGTGCTAGACCCGGGACAGGGCATACCGGGGAGCTGTTTTTT
TRBJ2-7 many NA 13 TRBV29-1 CSAYSGNAYEQYF TGCAGCGCATACTCCGGAAACGCCTACGAGCAGTACTTC
TRBJ1-5 NA TRBD1 14 TRBV24-1 CATSDRGRGQPQHF TGTGCCACCAGTGACAGGGGGCGGGGGCAGCCCCAGCATTTT
TRBJ2-5 many TRBD1 14 TRBV19 CASSIGQGVKTQYF TGTGCCAGTAGTATAGGACAGGGTGTGAAGACCCAGTACTTC
TRBJ2-5 NA NA 14 TRBV15 CATSSNSAGETQYF TGTGCCACCAGCAGCAATTCGGCCGGGGAGACCCAGTACTTC
TRBJ1-4 NA TRBD1 16 TRBV2 CASSEKEQGVGEKLFF TGTGCCAGCAGTGAAAAGGAACAGGGGGTAGGCGAAAAACTGTTTTTT
TRBJ2-1 NA TRBD1 14 TRBV29-1 CSVEGQGVYNEQFF TGCAGCGTTGAAGGCCAGGGGGTATACAATGAGCAGTTCTTC
TRBJ1-5 many NA 14 TRBV7-8 CASSFGASNQPQHF TGTGCCAGCAGCTTCGGGGCTAGCAATCAGCCCCAGCATTTT
TRBJ2-5 NA TRBD1 16 TRBV5-8 CASSVRPRDRQETQYF TGTGCCAGCAGCGTTCGTCCCCGGGACAGACAAGAGACCCAGTACTTC
TRBJ2-2 many TRBD2 17 TRBV10-3 CAISASGTSGNTGELFF TGTGCCATCAGTGCCTCCGGGACTAGCGGGAACACCGGGGAGCTGTTTTTT
TRBJ1-1 NA NA 17 TRBV10-3 CASSYTAGARMNTEAFF TGTGCCAGCAGTTACACGGCAGGGGCCCGCATGAACACTGAAGCTTTCTTT
TRBJ1-1 once NA 13 TRBV10-2 CASKSDRFTEAFF TGCGCCAGCAAGTCGGACAGATTCACTGAAGCTTTCTTT
TRBJ1-5 NA NA 14 TRBV20-1 CSARDQYSNQPQHF TGCAGTGCTAGGGACCAATATAGCAATCAGCCCCAGCATTTT
TRBJ1-4 many TRBD1 13 TRBV11-2 CASSPGTGGELFF TGTGCCAGCAGCCCTGGGACAGGGGGGGAACTGTTTTTT
TRBJ1-1 many NA 13 TRBV2 CASSVTFGAEAFF TGTGCCAGCAGTGTAACGTTCGGGGCTGAAGCTTTCTTT
TRBJ2-7 few NA 11 TRBV7-2 CASSKGDEQYF TGTGCCAGCAGCAAAGGCGACGAGCAGTACTTC
TRBJ2-7 many NA 13 TRBV6-5 CASSYIGSYEQYF TGTGCCAGCAGTTACATCGGGTCCTACGAGCAGTACTTC
TRBJ1-1 NA TRBD1 12 TRBV7-9 CASSEGTGGTFF TGTGCCAGCAGCGAAGGGACAGGGGGGACTTTCTTT
TRBJ1-1 once TRBD1 13 TRBV10-3 CARIQGAGTEAFF TGTGCCAGAATACAGGGGGCCGGCACTGAAGCTTTCTTT
TRBJ1-5 NA TRBD1 14 TRBV20-1 CSATRDRDSQPQHF TGCAGTGCCACCCGGGACAGGGATAGTCAGCCCCAGCATTTT
TRBJ2-6 once NA 16 TRBV7-9 CASSTRRVSGANVLTF TGTGCCAGCAGCACGCGGAGAGTCTCTGGGGCCAACGTCCTGACTTTC
TRBJ2-2 NA NA 15 TRBV25-1 CASSLAGWNTGELFF TGTGCCAGCAGCTTGGCCGGGTGGAACACCGGGGAGCTGTTTTTT
TRBJ1-2 many NA 14 TRBV27 CASSSATVKDGYTF TGTGCCAGCAGTTCCGCGACAGTAAAGGATGGCTACACCTTC
TRBJ1-2 many NA 15 TRBV12-3/TRBV12-4 CASSLAGVRGYGYTF TGTGCCAGCAGTTTGGCGGGGGTAAGGGGGTATGGCTACACCTTC
TRBJ2-2 NA TRBD1 15 TRBV29-1 CSVIGTGNMTGELFF TGCAGCGTCATAGGGACAGGGAATATGACCGGGGAGCTGTTTTTT
TRBJ2-6 few TRBD1 13 TRBV10-3 CASSGQGANVLTF TGTGCCAGTTCGGGACAGGGGGCCAACGTCCTGACTTTC
TRBJ1-5 many NA 14 TRBV19 CASSILPSNQPQHF TGTGCCAGTAGTATCTTACCGAGCAATCAGCCCCAGCATTTT
TRBJ2-5 few NA 15 TRBV12-3/TRBV12-4 CASGDPGLHPGTQYF TGTGCTAGTGGTGACCCGGGACTCCATCCGGGGACCCAGTACTTC
TRBJ1-1 NA NA 11 TRBV6-6 CASSHSAEAFF TGTGCCAGCAGCCATTCGGCTGAAGCTTTCTTT
TRBJ1-5 NA NA 13 TRBV7-8 CASSFAGSQPQHF TGTGCCAGCAGCTTCGCAGGGAGTCAGCCCCAGCATTTT
TRBJ1-5 many NA 13 TRBV20-1 CSAVDYSNQPQHF TGCAGTGCTGTCGATTATAGCAATCAGCCCCAGCATTTT
TRBJ1-2 NA NA 15 TRBV7-2 CASSLIPGLSYGYTF TGTGCCAGCAGCTTGATTCCAGGACTTAGCTATGGCTACACCTTC
TRBJ1-3 NA TRBD1 16 TRBV10-3 CAISESWDRDGYTIYF TGTGCCATCAGTGAGTCTTGGGACAGGGATGGCTACACCATATATTTT
TRBJ2-2 few TRBD2 19 TRBV19 CASRPAGTSGRALSGELFF TGTGCCAGTAGGCCCGCCGGGACTAGCGGGAGGGCTCTATCCGGGGAGCTGTTTTTT
TRBJ1-6 many NA 14 TRBV5-6 CASSGVGHNSPLHF TGTGCCAGCAGCGGAGTAGGACATAATTCACCCCTCCACTTT
TRBJ2-7 NA TRBD2 11 TRBV29-1 CSVNEAGEQYF TGCAGCGTGAACGAAGCGGGAGAGCAGTACTTC
TRBJ2-2 NA TRBD2 15 TRBV25-1 CASRRSGGGTGELFF TGTGCCAGCAGAAGGAGCGGGGGTGGCACCGGGGAGCTGTTTTTT